Listed below are T cell receptor beta chains from one sample, sequenced in a study of spatial heterogeneity in lung cancer. TCRdb used MiXCR to reprocess the 5' RACE reads, holding one entry per CDR3 protein. Counted here are roughly 99,000 distinct CDR3 sequences, approximately 19% occurring once; the ten biggest clones make up less than 25%. The sample consisted of PBMCs, taken at follow-up. Source of these receptors: a male donor with early-stage non-small cell lung cancer. Both conserved end residues are part of each CDR3. D genes are given only for firm matches. The listing skips clone size in some rows; elsewhere it reads once, few, many or a size class.

>-|many|TRBJ2-1|TRBV7-2
CASSSPTRVGPEQFF
TGTGCCAGCAGCTCCCCGACTCGCGTGGGACCGGAGCAGTTCTTC
>TRBD2|few|TRBJ2-6|TRBV20-1
CSAREAGSGGANVLTF
TGCAGTGCTAGAGAAGCGGGGTCTGGTGGGGCCAACGTCCTGACTTTC
>-|many|TRBJ2-3|TRBV20-1
CSGGLEDTQYF
TGCAGTGGGGGGCTGGAAGATACGCAGTATTTT
>TRBD2|many|TRBJ2-7|TRBV7-3
CASSPTSGLYEQYF
TGTGCCAGCAGCCCGACTAGCGGATTGTACGAGCAGTACTTC
>-|few|TRBJ1-5|TRBV15
CATSRDPGLGQPQHF
TGTGCCACCAGCAGAGATCCGGGGCTGGGTCAGCCCCAGCATTTT
>TRBD2|few|TRBJ2-1|TRBV15
CATSRDPTSGRAGEQFF
TGTGCCACCAGCAGAGATCCTACTAGCGGGAGGGCTGGTGAGCAGTTCTTC
>-|few|TRBJ1-4|TRBV30
CAWSVIGNREKLFF
TGTGCCTGGAGTGTAATAGGGAATCGTGAAAAACTGTTTTTT
>-|few|TRBJ1-4|TRBV29-1
CSVANHNEKLFF
TGCAGCGTTGCTAACCATAATGAAAAACTGTTTTTT
>-|-|TRBJ2-7|TRBV2
CASSEAWEQYF
TGTGCCAGCAGTGAAGCATGGGAGCAGTACTTC
>-|few|TRBJ1-2|TRBV19
CASSTPGRAIDNYGYTF
TGTGCCAGTAGTACGCCCGGGAGGGCGATAGATAACTATGGCTACACCTTC
>TRBD2|many|TRBJ2-2|TRBV28
CATTSSGARGTGELFF
TGTGCCACCACCTCGAGCGGGGCCCGGGGCACCGGGGAGCTGTTTTTT
>-|few|TRBJ1-4|TRBV5-8
CASSLGDGLATNEKLFF
TGTGCCAGCAGCTTGGGGGACGGTCTTGCAACTAATGAAAAACTGTTTTTT
>TRBD2|many|TRBJ2-2|TRBV6-5
CASSSGLADHRNTGELFF
TGTGCCAGCAGCTCGGGACTAGCGGACCATAGGAACACCGGGGAGCTGTTTTTT
>TRBD2|many|TRBJ2-5|TRBV29-1
CSARTSAQTQYF
TGCAGCGCCAGGACTAGTGCGCAGACCCAGTACTTC
>TRBD2|-|TRBJ2-7|TRBV3-1
CASSPFGLAENYEQYF
TGTGCCAGCAGCCCCTTTGGTCTAGCGGAAAACTACGAGCAGTACTTC
>-|-|TRBJ1-5|TRBV18
CASSPQGNLEPQHF
TGTGCCAGCTCACCTCAGGGGAATTTGGAGCCCCAGCATTTT
>-|few|TRBJ1-3|TRBV19
CASHPGSGNTIYF
TGTGCCAGCCATCCAGGGAGTGGAAACACCATATATTTT
>-|few|TRBJ1-1|TRBV29-1
CSVMGDPNSEAFF
TGCAGCGTGATGGGGGACCCGAATTCTGAAGCTTTCTTT
>-|many|TRBJ2-3|TRBV5-1
CASSLDGVSSTDTQYF
TGCGCCAGCAGCTTGGATGGCGTATCCAGCACAGATACGCAGTATTTT
>TRBD1|many|TRBJ1-5|TRBV7-2
CASSLGTGGRQPQHF
TGTGCCAGCAGCTTAGGAACAGGGGGCCGGCAGCCCCAGCATTTT
>-|-|TRBJ1-2|TRBV24-1
CATSDFDRHYGYTF
TGTGCCACCAGTGATTTTGACCGTCACTATGGCTACACCTTC
>-|few|TRBJ1-3|TRBV7-9
CASSRDISGNTIYF
TGTGCCAGCAGCCGGGACATCTCTGGAAACACCATATATTTT
>-|few|TRBJ2-2|TRBV11-2
CASSSDYLNTGELFF
TGTGCCAGCAGCTCGGACTACTTGAACACCGGGGAGCTGTTTTTT
>TRBD2|many|TRBJ2-1|TRBV5-1
CASYDSGSGQFF
TGCGCCAGCTACGACAGCGGGAGTGGGCAGTTCTTC
>-|-|TRBJ2-1|TRBV27
CASGGMAGNEQFF
TGTGCCAGCGGGGGTATGGCGGGCAATGAGCAGTTCTTC
>TRBD1|few|TRBJ2-7|TRBV19
CASSPRQGRSYEQYF
TGTGCCAGTAGTCCTCGACAGGGTCGCTCCTACGAGCAGTACTTC
>TRBD1|-|TRBJ2-7|TRBV10-3
CAISSGQLTAYEQYF
TGTGCCATCAGCTCGGGACAGCTGACGGCCTACGAGCAGTACTTC
>-|many|TRBJ2-1|TRBV20-1
CSAGDNYNEQFF
TGCAGTGCCGGGGACAACTACAATGAGCAGTTCTTC
>-|few|TRBJ2-6|TRBV27
CASSSRGPGANVLTF
TGTGCCAGCAGTTCACGTGGACCGGGGGCCAACGTCCTGACTTTC
>-|many|TRBJ2-1|TRBV20-1
CSATRRDEQFF
TGCAGTGCTACGAGACGGGATGAGCAGTTCTTC
>TRBD2|-|TRBJ2-2|TRBV20-1
CSARGLANTGELFF
TGCAGTGCTAGGGGACTAGCGAACACCGGGGAGCTGTTTTTT
>TRBD1|few|TRBJ2-2|TRBV24-1
CATSETGETGELFF
TGTGCCACCAGTGAGACAGGGGAGACCGGGGAGCTGTTTTTT
>TRBD1|-|TRBJ2-2|TRBV4-1
CASRRTGARSGELFF
TGCGCCAGCAGACGGACAGGGGCAAGGTCCGGGGAGCTGTTTTTT
>TRBD2|few|TRBJ2-3|TRBV4-1
CASSQGAGATDTQYF
TGCGCCAGCAGCCAAGGGGCGGGAGCGACAGATACGCAGTATTTT